In this sample, the clone carrying this T cell receptor (beta chain) turned up many times. As yet, its antigen is unknown. The entry originates in a study of HIV-infected patients and healthy controls. The repertoire came from unfractionated whole blood and reflected all unsorted peripheral T cells. Peripheral blood, approximately 2.6 ml, was drawn for RNA extraction. Whole-study findings and limits: Donor HLA types were not determined in the study. In healthy controls, MAIT alpha CDR3s were common; in HIV+ repertoires, severely depleted.

Reverse transcription used around 500 ng RNA and constant-region primers for alpha and beta. Using multiplexing indices, alpha and beta chain libraries were generated apart by chain-specific third strand synthesis. Second strand DNA was synthesized using a primer at the SP2 site. TCRdb redid the calling of the 5' RACE reads with MiXCR, one entry per CDR3 protein. The sample lists around 7,800 distinct CDR3 sequences, about 6.3% occurring once. Sequenced here: blood, sampled before antiretroviral therapy. The receptor comes from an adult with HIV infection.

The CDR3 protein is CASSKQGGWEQYF. In DNA, the CDR3 is TGTGCCAGCAGTAAACAGGGAGGTTGGGAGCAGTACTTC. The V call is TRBV27, the J call TRBJ2-7; either TRBD1 or TRBD2 may supply D (6 bases each). Trimming removed 5 bases from V and 7 bases from J, with 15 bases in between. The CDR3 is 13 residues long. Germline V CDR1 and CDR2: MNHEY, SMNVEV (reference sequence).